This TCR beta chain was sequenced during a study of T cell responses to AZD1222 COVID-19 vaccine. Study-wide findings and caveats: It should be noted that donors were predominantly white British and more often female, and clonal diversity was possibly underestimated. A rise in Spike-specific TCR breadth and depth followed two AZD1222 doses. Spike was spanned by vaccine-associated CD4 TCRs, with dominance at 160-218 and 743-854. Repertoires were collected only later (after the peak T cell response had occurred).

About this clone itself: Its antigen remains unidentified.

Profiled with immunoSEQ multiplex PCR; TCRdb holds only in-frame clones, not every one. The table shows fewer than 120,000 clones, with over 90% occurring only once. The CDR3 is 13 residues long. V dropped 5 bases and J dropped 4 bases, with 11 bases sitting between them. The V gene's germline CDR1 is LGHDT and CDR2 YNNKEL (reference sequence). This clonotype was obtained from an adult who received the AZD1222 COVID-19 vaccine. V gene TRBV3-1 (or the pseudogene TRBV3-2) combines with J gene TRBJ1-2; D ambiguous. Sequenced material: peripheral blood, taken 28 days after the second AZD1222 dose. The CDR3 coding sequence is TGTGCCAGCAGCGAGGGTCCTACCTATGGCTACACCTTC. It translates to CASSEGPTYGYTF.